This T cell receptor (beta chain) stems from a study of tumor and adjacent non-tumor tissue in lung cancer. RNA was extracted from bulk tissue without any cell sorting. The CDR3 is 14 amino acids. From germline, CDR1 is SGHAT and CDR2 FQNNGV. About this clonotype: One end of the junction is discordant with germline, which a read error may explain.

A modified ARM-PCR protocol with three rounds of nested PCR amplified TCRbeta. TCRdb redid the calling of the multiplex PCR reads with MiXCR, one entry per CDR3 protein. The sample includes tens of thousands of distinct CDR3 sequences, over 75% of them seen just once. The genes are TRBV11-2 and TRBJ2-7, with D uncertain. The sequence was collected from a woman between 50 and 59 years old with non-small cell lung cancer. Sequencing used lung tumor tissue. The CDR3, as DNA: TGTGCCAGCACTCAGTCGTCAGTTTCCTACAAGCAGTACTTC. This sequence encodes CASTQSSVSYKQYF.